Listed here are 9 T cell receptor beta chains from one sample, sequenced in a study of long-term antiretroviral therapy in people with HIV. They ran version v3.0 of the immunoSEQ assay at survey level. Profiling relied on immunoSEQ multiplex PCR, and the TCRdb table lists in-frame clones only, not all of them. In the table there are tens of thousands of clones, around 80% of which are singletons. Source: unsorted PBMCs, taken 0.8 years after starting antiretroviral therapy. These receptors were obtained from a woman aged 18 to 35 with HIV.

This clone was seen only once. At one boundary the junction diverges from the germline segment, which might be a read error. The rearrangement uses TRBV7-7 and TRBJ1-5, with D perhaps matching TRBD1 (5 bases). There are 16 residues in the CDR3. Germline assignment: CDR1 SSHAT and CDR2 FNYEAQ (reference sequence). The CDR3 sequence is CASSYRLGRGNQPQHF. The CDR3 DNA follows: TGTGCTAGCAGCTACCGACTGGGCAGGGGCAATCAGCCCCAGCATTTT.

V is TRBV9 and J is TRBJ2-2; TRBD2 matches 9 bases. Trimming took 4 bases from V and 7 from J; bases not matched to a gene: 11. The CDR3 is made up of 16 amino acids. Germline CDR1 is SGDLS and CDR2 is YYNGEE. The CDR3 nucleotides read TGTGCCAGCAGCTCGCAAGGGACTAGCCACGACGGGGAGCTGTTTTTT. Amino acids: CASSSQGTSHDGELFF. Supplemented by reference TRBV9 and TRBJ2-2, the full variable domain reads DSGVTQTPKHLITATGQRVTLRCSPRSGDLSVYWYQQSLDQGLQFLIQYYNGEERAKGNILERFSAQQFPDLHSELNLSSLELGDSALYFCASSSQGTSHDGELFFGEGSRLTVL.

This rearrangement joins TRBV12-2 to TRBJ1-3; the listed D gene, TRBD1, was not tested against the DNA. TRBV12-2 is a pseudogene locus. The CDR3 loop spans 17 amino acids. CDR3 DNA: TGTGCAAGTCGCCCCCAGGGGAGTTCTGAGCTCGGAAACACCATATATTTT. This codes for CASRPQGSSELGNTIYF.

V gene TRBV11-3 combines with J gene TRBJ2-2, with 8 bases matching TRBD2. This CDR3 spans 20 amino acids. The germline V gene has CDR1 SGHNT and CDR2 YENEEA. The V segment lost 5 bases and the J segment 0 bases; nucleotides outside the gene matches: 17. In nucleotides, the CDR3 is TGTGCCAGCAGCCCCTTTTTAGCGGGGTTGGGTATCGCGAACACCGGGGAGCTGTTTTTT. Amino acid sequence: CASSPFLAGLGIANTGELFF.

This clone was seen a handful of times. The rearrangement uses TRBV7-9 and TRBJ1-2; unclear D gene. Germline lookup yields CDR1 SEHNR and CDR2 FQNEAQ (reference sequence). Deletions cut 3 bases from V and 4 bases from J, with 9 bases between. CDR3 length equals 13 residues. The DNA for the CDR3 is TGTGCCAGCAGCTTTGGAGACACCTATGGCTACACCTTC. Its protein is CASSFGDTYGYTF.

DNA of the CDR3: TGTGCCAGCAGCCTAGGGGGCGAGCAGTACTTC. Protein sequence: CASSLGGEQYF. This chain joins TRBV27 and TRBJ2-7, with a tentative D call TRBD1 (6 bases). Germline V gene sequence: CDR1 MNHEY, CDR2 SMNVEV (reference sequence). The germline V and J ends were trimmed by 6 bases and 6 bases, with 9 bases remaining between them. The CDR3 has 11 amino acids.

The V call is TRBV11-3, the J call TRBJ2-2, with TRBD2 matching over 11 bases. J gave up 3 bases and V 5 bases, and 11 bases lay outside the gene matches. Per germline, CDR1 SGHNT and CDR2 YENEEA. CDR3 length equals 18 residues. Written as DNA, the CDR3 is TGTGCCAGCAGCCCGACCATGACTAGCGGGATCGACACCGGGGAGCTGTTTTTT. It translates to CASSPTMTSGIDTGELFF.

The CDR3 nucleotides read TGTGCCAGCAGCGTAATCGGAAGCGGCCAAGAGACCCAGTACTTC. It specifies CASSVIGSGQETQYF. The chain couples TRBV9 to TRBJ2-5, with D possibly matching TRBD2 (5 bases). Germline V gene lookup returns CDR1 SGDLS and CDR2 YYNGEE. The ends were cut back, 1 base at V and 1 base at J, with 11 bases in the middle. CDR3 size: 15 residues.

This clone was detected only once. The chain links TRBV18 to TRBJ1-3; D ambiguous. In germline, CDR1 is KGHSH, CDR2 LQKENI. Between the trimmed V and J ends, which lost 2 bases and 0 bases, there was a span of 8 bases. The CDR3 contains 15 residues. The CDR3 is CASSPTRDSGNTIYF. CDR3 bases: TGTGCCAGCTCACCAACCAGAGACTCTGGAAACACCATATATTTT. Full variable domain (missing parts from reference TRBV18 and TRBJ1-3): NAGVMQNPRHLVRRRGQEARLRCSPMKGHSHVYWYRQLPEEGLKFMVYLQKENIIDESGMPKERFSAEFPKEGPSILRIQQVVRGDSAAYFCASSPTRDSGNTIYFGEGSWLTVV.